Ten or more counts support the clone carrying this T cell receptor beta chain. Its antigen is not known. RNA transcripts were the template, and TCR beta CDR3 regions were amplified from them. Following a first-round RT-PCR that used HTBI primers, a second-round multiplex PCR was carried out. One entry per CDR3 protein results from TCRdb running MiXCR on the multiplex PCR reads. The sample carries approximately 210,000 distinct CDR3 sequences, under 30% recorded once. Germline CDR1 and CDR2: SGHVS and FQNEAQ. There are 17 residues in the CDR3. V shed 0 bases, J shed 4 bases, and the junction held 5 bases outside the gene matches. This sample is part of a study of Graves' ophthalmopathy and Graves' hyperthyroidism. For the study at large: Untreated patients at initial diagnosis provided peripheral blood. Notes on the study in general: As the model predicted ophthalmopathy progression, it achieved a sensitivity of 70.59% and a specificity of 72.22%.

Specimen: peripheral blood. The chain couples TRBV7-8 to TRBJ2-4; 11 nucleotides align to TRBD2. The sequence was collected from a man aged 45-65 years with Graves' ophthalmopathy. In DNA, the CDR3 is TGTGCCAGCAGCTTAGCGACCAGACTAGCGGGGAAAAACATTCAGTACTTC. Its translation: CASSLATRLAGKNIQYF.